These 24 T cell receptor beta chains share one sample of origin, sequenced in a study of OX40 agonist ivuxolimab in advanced cancers. Data came from immunoSEQ multiplex PCR; TCRdb stores just in-frame clones and leaves some out. The sample has some 26,000 clones; 85% are singletons. The sequenced sample was CD4+ or CD8+ T cells sorted from blood, obtained in a trial of the OX40 agonist ivuxolimab. The receptors were gathered from an adult with an advanced solid tumor such as melanoma, head and neck, liver or kidney cancer.

The rearrangement joins TRBV6-5 to TRBJ2-1, with D uncertain. Per the germline V gene, CDR1 is MNHEY and CDR2 is SVGAGI. This CDR3 has 12 residues. V was shortened by 2 bases and J by 10 bases, with 9 bases between the two germline ends. In DNA, the CDR3 is TGTGCCAGCAGTTACGGAGTAAACGAGCAGTTCTTC. This encodes CASSYGVNEQFF.

This clone was picked up a small number of times. This sequence joins TRBV11-2 and TRBJ2-2; TRBD2 might be the D (5 bases). The CDR3 consists of 15 residues. The germline V gene encodes CDR1 SGHAT and CDR2 FQNNGV. Deletions cut 8 bases from V and 5 bases from J, with 18 bases between. This CDR3 is CASRLQSGGTGELFF. The CDR3 DNA reads TGTGCCAGCCGATTGCAGAGCGGAGGAACCGGGGAGCTGTTTTTT.

J is TRBJ2-1 and V is TRBV30, with D perhaps matching TRBD2 (6 bases). CDR3 length equals 14 residues. Trimming shortened V by 4 bases and J by 6 bases, and 16 bases separated the two germline ends. Germline values: CDR1 GTSNPN, CDR2 SVGIG (reference sequence). The CDR3 DNA reads TGTGCCTGGACCCCGGGCGGGACCTCCAATGAGCAGTTCTTC. Translating gives CAWTPGGTSNEQFF.

The V gene is TRBV7-6, the J gene TRBJ2-7; 8 bases map to TRBD1. In germline, CDR1 is SGHVS, CDR2 FNYEAQ. J was trimmed by 4 bases and V by 4 bases; bases with no gene match: 6. The CDR3 is made up of 14 amino acids. The CDR3 nucleotides read TGTGCCAGCAGCTCAGGGGGCGCCTGGTACGAGCAGTACTTC. Translated, it gives CASSSGGAWYEQYF.

The chain links TRBV7-2 to TRBJ2-7; D uncertain. This CDR3 comprises 15 residues. CDR1 is SGHTA, CDR2 FQGNSA, per germline. Trimming removed 4 bases from V and 2 bases from J, with 15 bases in between. CDR3 nucleotides: TGTGCCAGCAGCTACCTAGGCGAGCCCCCCTACGAGCAGTACTTC. Translating it yields CASSYLGEPPYEQYF.

In its sample, this clone was seen once. The J gene is TRBJ1-1, the V gene TRBV6-4, with 11 bases identical to TRBD1. V gave up 6 bases and J gave up 1 base; unmatched junction bases: 7. The germline gives CDR1 MRHNA, CDR2 SNTAGT. The CDR3 is made up of 16 amino acids. The CDR3 DNA reads as TGTGCCAGCAGGGAAGGACAGGGGGCTAGGAACACTGAAGCTTTCTTT. Encoded protein: CASREGQGARNTEAFF.

The rearrangement uses TRBV6-5 and TRBJ1-4; TRBD1 agrees at 7 bases. Germline assignment: CDR1 MNHEY and CDR2 SVGAGI. J gave up 3 bases and V 6 bases, and 7 bases lay outside the gene matches. The CDR3 runs to 15 residues. The DNA of the CDR3 is TGTGCCAGCAGCGCCCATACAGGGGCTAATGAAAAACTGTTTTTT. Translated, it gives CASSAHTGANEKLFF.

The rearrangement uses TRBV11-2 and TRBJ2-1; D is unclear. Looked up from germline, CDR1 is SGHAT and CDR2 is FQNNGV. The V end was cut by 6 bases, the J end by 7 bases, with 7 bases between. The CDR3 has 11 amino acids. The CDR3 region has the DNA TGTGCCAGCAGTCGGGCGAATGAGCAGTTCTTC. Translated, it gives CASSRANEQFF.

This clone was detected once. The rearrangement uses TRBV20-1 and TRBJ2-7; tentative D call: TRBD2 (6 bases). Trimming pared 6 bases from V and 2 bases from J, leaving 8 bases between. This CDR3 comprises 11 residues. Germline V gene data show CDR1 as DFQATT and CDR2 as SNEGSKA (reference sequence). The CDR3 region is CSAGTPYEQYF. The CDR3 coding sequence is TGCAGTGCCGGGACTCCCTACGAGCAGTACTTC.

In its sample, this clone ranks as medium-sized. This chain's CDR3 is CASTPRAAEAFF. DNA of the CDR3: TGTGCCAGCACTCCCAGGGCCGCTGAAGCTTTCTTT. The chain couples TRBV6-1 to TRBJ1-1, with TRBD1 as a possible D gene (5 bases). Germline CDR1 MNHNS, CDR2 SASEGT. V gave up 7 bases and J gave up 6 bases, with 12 bases separating them. The CDR3 has 12 residues.

V usage is TRBV6-5 and J usage is TRBJ1-5; no definite D call. Germline CDR1 MNHEY, CDR2 SVGAGI. V lost 8 bases, J lost 6 bases, and 5 bases lay in between. This CDR3 has 10 amino acids. DNA of the CDR3: TGTGCCAGCGGAGGTCAGCCCCAGCATTTT. It translates to CASGGQPQHF.

The chain carries TRBV7-2 and TRBJ2-7, with 8 nucleotides matching TRBD1. Germline lookup yields CDR1 SGHTA and CDR2 FQGNSA. Trimming took 1 base from V and 7 from J; bases not matched to a gene: 9. This CDR3 contains 15 residues. The CDR3 bases are TGTGCCAGCAGCTTAGTTGCAGGGGGCGCTCGGGAGCAGTACTTC. It codes for CASSLVAGGAREQYF.

V and J are TRBV6-6 and TRBJ1-1, with D perhaps matching TRBD1 (5 bases). This CDR3 is 16 amino acids long. In germline, CDR1 is MNHNY, CDR2 SVGAGI (reference sequence). Trimming took 2 bases from V and 1 from J, leaving 14 bases between them. DNA for the CDR3: TGTGCCAGCAGTTACCCCACAGGCCCCGGGAACACTGAAGCTTTCTTT. Encoded protein: CASSYPTGPGNTEAFF.

The chain carries TRBV9 and TRBJ2-1, with TRBD2 as a possible D gene (6 bases). The CDR3 covers 17 residues. Germline values: CDR1 SGDLS, CDR2 YYNGEE. V lost 3 bases to trimming and J lost 0 bases, with 16 bases between them. In DNA, the CDR3 is TGTGCCAGCAGCGCCTCTAGCGTACCCAGCTCCTACAATGAGCAGTTCTTC. Translated: CASSASSVPSSYNEQFF.

This sequence joins TRBV2 and TRBJ1-2; TRBD1 might be the D (5 bases). Germline V gene lookup returns CDR1 SNHLY and CDR2 FYNNEI. V was cut by 2 bases and J by 1 base, with 11 bases left in between. The CDR3 covers 15 residues. CDR3 DNA: TGTGCCAGCAGTGAAAGGCAGGGAAGTAACTATGGCTACACCTTC. It encodes CASSERQGSNYGYTF. Full variable domain (missing parts from reference TRBV2 and TRBJ1-2): EPEVTQTPSHQVTQMGQEVILRCVPISNHLYFYWYRQILGQKVEFLVSFYNNEISEKSEIFDDQFSVERPDGSNFTLKIRSTKLEDSAMYFCASSERQGSNYGYTFGSGTRLTVV.

The gene calls are TRBV7-9 and TRBJ2-3; tentative D call: TRBD1 (5 bases). The CDR3 loop spans 15 amino acids. Germline V gives CDR1 SEHNR, CDR2 FQNEAQ (reference sequence). V lost 2 bases and J 3 bases, leaving 12 bases between the germline ends. The CDR3, as DNA: TGTGCCAGCAGCTTAATACAGGCGCGGACAGATACGCAGTATTTT. This codes for CASSLIQARTDTQYF. The variable domain in full, completed from reference TRBV7-9 and TRBJ2-3, reads DTGVSQNPRHKITKRGQNVTFRCDPISEHNRLYWYRQTLGQGPEFLTYFQNEAQLEKSRLLSDRFSAERPKGSFSTLEIQRTEQGDSAMYLCASSLIQARTDTQYFGPGTRLTVL.

The chain is built from TRBV7-9 and TRBJ2-3, with 7 bases fitting TRBD2. J gave up 4 bases and V 11 bases, and 15 bases lay outside the gene matches. CDR3 length equals 15 residues. Germline CDR1 reads SEHNR; CDR2 reads FQNEAQ (reference sequence). Here the CDR3 DNA reads TGTGCCGGCTCCGGCGGGCGGGAGAGCCCAGATACGCAGTATTTT. Amino acid sequence: CAGSGGRESPDTQYF.

The J gene is TRBJ2-1, the V gene TRBV30; 11 bases map to TRBD2. This CDR3 contains 14 residues. V lost 0 bases to trimming and J lost 8 bases; unmatched junction nucleotides: 3. Germline V gene lookup returns CDR1 GTSNPN and CDR2 SVGIG (reference sequence). CDR3 sequence (DNA): TGTGCCTGGAGTGTACTAGCGGGAGTGGATGAGCAGTTCTTC. This translates into CAWSVLAGVDEQFF. The full variable domain, rest sourced from reference TRBV30 and TRBJ2-1, is SQTIHQWPATLVQPVGSPLSLECTVEGTSNPNLYWYRQAAGRGLQLLFYSVGIGQISSEVPQNLSASRPQDRQFILSSKKLLLSDSGFYLCAWSVLAGVDEQFFGPGTRLTVL.

This sequence joins TRBV27 and TRBJ1-5; TRBD1 is a possible D gene (5 bases). The CDR3 has 14 residues. Germline assignment: CDR1 MNHEY and CDR2 SMNVEV (reference sequence). V was clipped by 4 bases and J by 4 bases, with 11 bases between them. The CDR3 loop reads CASSSGTTNQPQHF. The CDR3 DNA reads as TGTGCCAGCAGTTCCGGGACGACTAATCAGCCCCAGCATTTT.

This rearrangement joins TRBV5-1 to TRBJ1-1; D not certain. There are 13 residues in the CDR3. V gave up 4 bases and J gave up 0 bases, with 7 bases separating them. From germline, CDR1 is SGHRS and CDR2 YFSETQ. CDR3 DNA: TGCGCCAGCAGCCTGACACTGAACACTGAAGCTTTCTTT. Encoded protein: CASSLTLNTEAFF. Full variable domain (outside the CDR3, taken from reference TRBV5-1 and TRBJ1-1): KAGVTQTPRYLIKTRGQQVTLSCSPISGHRSVSWYQQTPGQGLQFLFEYFSETQRNKGNFPGRFSGRQFSNSRSEMNVSTLELGDSALYLCASSLTLNTEAFFGQGTRLTVV.

The rearrangement links TRBV6-4 to TRBJ2-7; D is ambiguous. CDR3 size: 14 residues. V was clipped by 2 bases and J by 0 bases, with 8 bases between them. CDR1 and CDR2 (germline): MRHNA, SNTAGT. The CDR3 DNA follows: TGTGCCAGCAGTGACGGGAAGCTCTCCTACGAGCAGTACTTC. It translates to CASSDGKLSYEQYF.

The gene calls are TRBV7-6 and TRBJ2-2, with 7 positions matching TRBD2. Germline CDR1 and CDR2: SGHVS and FNYEAQ. V gave up 4 bases and J gave up 7 bases; unmatched junction bases: 9. This CDR3 spans 15 amino acids. The CDR3 DNA follows: TGTGCCAGCAGCTCCCCTCGGGGGGAAGGCGGGGAGCTGTTTTTT. As protein: CASSSPRGEGGELFF. Full variable domain (missing parts from reference TRBV7-6 and TRBJ2-2): GAGVSQSPRYKVTKRGQDVALRCDPISGHVSLYWYRQALGQGPEFLTYFNYEAQQDKSGLPNDRFSAERPEGSISTLTIQRTEQRDSAMYRCASSSPRGEGGELFFGEGSRLTVL.

This clone has only one observation. The rearrangement links TRBV9 to TRBJ2-2; 7 bases fit TRBD1. From germline, CDR1 is SGDLS and CDR2 YYNGEE. This CDR3 contains 17 residues. J was trimmed by 0 bases and V by 4 bases; bases with no gene match: 9. CDR3 in amino acids: CASSPRTGDANTGELFF. The CDR3 nucleotides are TGTGCCAGCAGCCCCAGGACAGGAGACGCGAACACCGGGGAGCTGTTTTTT.

This clone has only one observation. CDR3 amino acids: CSVWGQGYGNTIYF. The CDR3 coding sequence is TGCAGCGTGTGGGGACAGGGGTACGGAAACACCATATATTTT. This chain links TRBV29-1 with TRBJ1-3; 10 bases match TRBD1. The CDR3 spans 14 residues. Unmatched junction bases numbered 6, after V lost 6 bases and J lost 4 bases. Germline V gene lookup returns CDR1 SQVTM and CDR2 ANQGSEA. The variable domain in full, with the rest retrieved from reference TRBV29-1 and TRBJ1-3, is SAVISQKPSRDICQRGTSLTIQCQVDSQVTMMFWYRQQPGQSLTLIATANQGSEATYESGFVIDKFPISRPNLTFSTLTVSNMSPEDSSIYLCSVWGQGYGNTIYFGEGSWLTVV.